A selection of T cell receptor beta chains follows, all from one sample in a study of T cells in Graves' hyperthyroidism and ophthalmopathy. Each CDR3 protein gets one entry after TCRdb re-called the multiplex PCR reads with MiXCR. Of around 700,000 distinct CDR3 sequences listed, about 35% are singletons. The sequenced material came from blood. The receptors were gathered from a woman aged 40-49 years with Graves' hyperthyroidism. Both conserved end residues are part of each CDR3. A D gene is named only where the DNA matches it firmly. The size field is filled for only some rows; it gives once, few, many or a size class.

DNA: TGCAGCGTTGCACAGGGGATCCAAGAGACCCAGTACTTC; CDR3: CSVAQGIQETQYF; J: TRBJ2-5; D: TRBD1; size: many; V: TRBV29-1
DNA: TGTGCCAGCAGTGCGGACCCAAAACTGTTTTTT; CDR3: CASSADPKLFF; J: TRBJ1-4; D: -; size: -; V: TRBV2
DNA: TGTGCCAGCAGCTCAAACCGACAGGGAAGGGACACCGGGGAGCTGTTTTTT; CDR3: CASSSNRQGRDTGELFF; J: TRBJ2-2; D: TRBD1; size: few; V: TRBV7-9
DNA: TGTGCCAGCTCACCGTCAAAGAACACTGAAGCTTTCTTT; CDR3: CASSPSKNTEAFF; J: TRBJ1-1; D: -; size: -; V: TRBV18
DNA: TGCGCCAGCAGCTTGTCTGGTACTAACTATCGCTACACCTTC; CDR3: CASSLSGTNYRYTF; J: TRBJ1-2; D: -; size: -; V: TRBV5-1
DNA: TGTGCCAGTGAACAGGGACGGCTGAACACTGAAGCTTTCTTT; CDR3: CASEQGRLNTEAFF; J: TRBJ1-1; D: -; size: -; V: TRBV19
DNA: TGCAGTGCTAGTCCAGGAGGGACCGGGGAGCTGTTTTTT; CDR3: CSASPGGTGELFF; J: TRBJ2-2; D: -; size: many; V: TRBV20-1
DNA: TGTGCCAGCAGCGTAGCGGGGGATAGGGATACGCAGTATTTT; CDR3: CASSVAGDRDTQYF; J: TRBJ2-3; D: -; size: -; V: TRBV9
DNA: TGTGCCAGCCACACAGGCAACTATGGCTACACCTTC; CDR3: CASHTGNYGYTF; J: TRBJ1-2; D: -; size: -; V: TRBV28
DNA: TGTGCCAGCAGCTCGGACCTCGAGCAGTTCTTC; CDR3: CASSSDLEQFF; J: TRBJ2-1; D: -; size: -; V: TRBV7-9
DNA: TGTGCCAGCAGCTCTTCGCTACTAGCGGGGGGTCAAGAGACCCAGTACTTC; CDR3: CASSSSLLAGGQETQYF; J: TRBJ2-5; D: TRBD2; size: -; V: TRBV5-6
DNA: TGTGCCAGTAGTAAAGACATACGGACGGAGATAAATCAGCCCCAGCATTTT; CDR3: CASSKDIRTEINQPQHF; J: TRBJ1-5; D: -; size: few; V: TRBV19
DNA: TGTGCTAGTGGTGAGGGACAGGCCTCGGACTTTAACACTGAAGCTTTCTTT; CDR3: CASGEGQASDFNTEAFF; J: TRBJ1-1; D: TRBD1; size: -; V: TRBV12-3/TRBV12-4
DNA: TGTGCCAGCAGTTACCCTCCGGATGGGGCCAACGTCCTGACTTTC; CDR3: CASSYPPDGANVLTF; J: TRBJ2-6; D: -; size: -; V: TRBV12-3/TRBV12-4
DNA: TGTGCCACATACGAACGGGTTACTGAAGCTTTCTTT; CDR3: CATYERVTEAFF; J: TRBJ1-1; D: -; size: many; V: TRBV19
DNA: TGTGCCAGCAGGACCCCAGACAGGGAAGGATCACCCCTCCACTTT; CDR3: CASRTPDREGSPLHF; J: TRBJ1-6; D: TRBD1; size: -; V: TRBV28
DNA: TGTGCCAGTAGTATAGCCCCTCCCCAGGGGAATAATGAAAAACTGTTTTTT; CDR3: CASSIAPPQGNNEKLFF; J: TRBJ1-4; D: -; size: -; V: TRBV19
DNA: TGTGCCAGCAGTTACTGGCAGGGTCCCCCCTACGAGCAGTACTTC; CDR3: CASSYWQGPPYEQYF; J: TRBJ2-7; D: -; size: -; V: TRBV12-3/TRBV12-4
DNA: TGTGCCACCAGTTCAAGTAAGGTGGTGAACACCGGGGAGCTGTTTTTT; CDR3: CATSSSKVVNTGELFF; J: TRBJ2-2; D: -; size: many; V: TRBV15
DNA: TGTGCCAGCAGCGTAGGGACAGGGGGCACAGATACGCAGTATTTT; CDR3: CASSVGTGGTDTQYF; J: TRBJ2-3; D: TRBD1; size: -; V: TRBV9
DNA: TGCAGCGTCACTTCGACGGTCGATTCGGCGCATGGCTACACCTTC; CDR3: CSVTSTVDSAHGYTF; J: TRBJ1-2; D: -; size: many; V: TRBV29-1
DNA: TGTGCCAGCAGTGAGCAGGGGGGTGCCTACGAGCAGTACTTC; CDR3: CASSEQGGAYEQYF; J: TRBJ2-7; D: -; size: few; V: TRBV27
DNA: TGTGCCACCAGCAGGGGTCAGGGGTATAATTCACCCCTCCACTTT; CDR3: CATSRGQGYNSPLHF; J: TRBJ1-6; D: -; size: -; V: TRBV15
DNA: TGTGCCAGCAGCCACATTGTGGGTCAGCCCCAGCATTTT; CDR3: CASSHIVGQPQHF; J: TRBJ1-5; D: -; size: many; V: TRBV6-5
DNA: TGTGCCAGCAGTCGAGGGGGGTTCCAGTACTTC; CDR3: CASSRGGFQYF; J: TRBJ2-5; D: -; size: -; V: TRBV2
DNA: TGCGCCAGCAGTGAGTCTCGACTCCAGGGCTACACCTTC; CDR3: CASSESRLQGYTF; J: TRBJ1-2; D: -; size: many; V: TRBV10-2
DNA: TGTGCCAGCAGCCGGTGGTTTGGGGCCAACGTCCTGACTTTC; CDR3: CASSRWFGANVLTF; J: TRBJ2-6; D: -; size: many; V: TRBV5-6
DNA: TGCGCCAGCAGCACGACGACAGGGAACTCCTACGAGCAGTACTTC; CDR3: CASSTTTGNSYEQYF; J: TRBJ2-7; D: TRBD1; size: many; V: TRBV4-1
DNA: TGTGCCAGCAGTACAGGGAGCGTTCGGTCACCCCTCCACTTT; CDR3: CASSTGSVRSPLHF; J: TRBJ1-6; D: -; size: many; V: TRBV25-1
DNA: TGCGCCAGCAGCGCCGGACATAGCGGGAGCTCCTACGAGCAGTACTTC; CDR3: CASSAGHSGSSYEQYF; J: TRBJ2-7; D: TRBD2; size: many; V: TRBV10-1
DNA: TGTGCCAGCAGCCCTAAAAAGTTGGGGAGTTGGACTGAAGCTTTCTTT; CDR3: CASSPKKLGSWTEAFF; J: TRBJ1-1; D: -; size: -; V: TRBV7-3
DNA: TGTGCCAGCAGTGGGGGACTTCCCCCCCAAGAGACCCAGTACTTC; CDR3: CASSGGLPPQETQYF; J: TRBJ2-5; D: -; size: few; V: TRBV6-1
DNA: TGCAGCGCTCAGCTTACGGAAAGTACCACAGATACGCAGTATTTT; CDR3: CSAQLTESTTDTQYF; J: TRBJ2-3; D: -; size: -; V: TRBV29-1
DNA: TGTGCCAGCAGCTTAGATTGGGGGATGAACACTGAAGCTTTCTTT; CDR3: CASSLDWGMNTEAFF; J: TRBJ1-1; D: -; size: -; V: TRBV7-9
DNA: TGTGCCAGCAGTTTCAGCCACCGAGTAGCTTTCTTT; CDR3: CASSFSHRVAFF; J: TRBJ1-1; D: -; size: -; V: TRBV28
DNA: TGCAGTGCTCGCCGTAACGACAGGGAAGTAACTGAAGCTTTCTTT; CDR3: CSARRNDREVTEAFF; J: TRBJ1-1; D: TRBD1; size: -; V: TRBV20-1
DNA: TGCAGTGCTAGCACCGGGACTAGCGGGAGAATGTACTTC; CDR3: CSASTGTSGRMYF; J: TRBJ2-7; D: TRBD2; size: -; V: TRBV20-1
DNA: TGTGCCAGCAGTTACGGGCAGGGAAGTGAAAAACTGTTTTTT; CDR3: CASSYGQGSEKLFF; J: TRBJ1-4; D: -; size: -; V: TRBV12-3/TRBV12-4
DNA: TGTGCTAGCAGCTTAGCCGCGGGTCCAGAGACCCAGTACTTC; CDR3: CASSLAAGPETQYF; J: TRBJ2-5; D: -; size: many; V: TRBV7-7
DNA: TGCGCCAGCGGCGACTCTGGAAACACCATATATTTT; CDR3: CASGDSGNTIYF; J: TRBJ1-3; D: -; size: many; V: TRBV4-3
DNA: TGTGCCAGCAGCTGGACTAGCGGGGATGAGACCCAGTACTTC; CDR3: CASSWTSGDETQYF; J: TRBJ2-5; D: TRBD2; size: many; V: TRBV11-1
DNA: TGCGCCAGCAAGAGTGGGGAGAACACTGAAGCTTTCTTT; CDR3: CASKSGENTEAFF; J: TRBJ1-1; D: -; size: many; V: TRBV10-2
DNA: TGTGCCAGCAGCCAAGGGCTCACATTTGAAGCTTTCTTT; CDR3: CASSQGLTFEAFF; J: TRBJ1-1; D: -; size: many; V: TRBV3-1
DNA: TGTGCCAGCAGCGCAGAACTAGCGGGGGGGGACGAGCAGTACTTC; CDR3: CASSAELAGGDEQYF; J: TRBJ2-7; D: TRBD2; size: few; V: TRBV7-8
DNA: TGTGCCAGCAGCGAGACGCCAGGCTCCTACGAGCAGTACTTC; CDR3: CASSETPGSYEQYF; J: TRBJ2-7; D: -; size: many; V: TRBV9
DNA: TGTGCCAGCAGTTCTCTAGCGGAGCAAGAGACCCAGTACTTC; CDR3: CASSSLAEQETQYF; J: TRBJ2-5; D: TRBD2; size: few; V: TRBV12-3/TRBV12-4
DNA: TGTGCCAGTAGTATTCCGGGACAGGGCGGCGGCTACGAGCAGTACTTC; CDR3: CASSIPGQGGGYEQYF; J: TRBJ2-7; D: TRBD1; size: -; V: TRBV19
DNA: TGTGCCAGCAGCTGGGACAGGGGGATATCTTGGAACACTGAAGCTTTCTTT; CDR3: CASSWDRGISWNTEAFF; J: TRBJ1-1; D: TRBD1; size: -; V: TRBV5-1
DNA: TGTGCCAGTAGTGGACAGGGGGCGCACACTGAAGCTTTCTTT; CDR3: CASSGQGAHTEAFF; J: TRBJ1-1; D: TRBD1; size: many; V: TRBV19
DNA: TGTGCCAGCAGCTTAGGGACAGGCCAAGAGACCCAGTACTTC; CDR3: CASSLGTGQETQYF; J: TRBJ2-5; D: TRBD1; size: many; V: TRBV7-2
DNA: TGCAGTGCTATACAGGGCTACGAGCAGTACTTC; CDR3: CSAIQGYEQYF; J: TRBJ2-7; D: -; size: -; V: TRBV20-1
DNA: TGTGCCATCAAGGACCTGACTTTC; CDR3: CAIKDLTF; J: TRBJ2-6; D: -; size: many; V: TRBV10-3
DNA: TGCGCCAGCAGCCCCTTACAGGGGTTTCGATCTGAGCAGTACTTC; CDR3: CASSPLQGFRSEQYF; J: TRBJ2-7; D: TRBD1; size: -; V: TRBV5-1